This T cell receptor beta chain was obtained from a study of control samples from healthy donors and cancer patients. Germline V gene data show CDR1 as SGHRS and CDR2 as YFSETQ. V lost 4 bases, J lost 6 bases, and 10 bases lay in between. This CDR3 spans 12 amino acids. Method: immunoSEQ multiplex PCR; TCRdb's copy keeps in-frame clones and lacks some. The sample's table shows 150,000 to 200,000 clones. Points on this clone: Different DNA sequences within this sample yield the same CDR3.

V usage is TRBV5-1 and J usage is TRBJ1-2; TRBD1 might be the D (5 bases). Material for sequencing was blood. The TCR originated in a woman aged 25 to 39 in good health. This CDR3 reads CASSPGRNGYTF. The CDR3 DNA is TGCGCCAGCAGCCCGGGGCGGAATGGCTACACCTTC.